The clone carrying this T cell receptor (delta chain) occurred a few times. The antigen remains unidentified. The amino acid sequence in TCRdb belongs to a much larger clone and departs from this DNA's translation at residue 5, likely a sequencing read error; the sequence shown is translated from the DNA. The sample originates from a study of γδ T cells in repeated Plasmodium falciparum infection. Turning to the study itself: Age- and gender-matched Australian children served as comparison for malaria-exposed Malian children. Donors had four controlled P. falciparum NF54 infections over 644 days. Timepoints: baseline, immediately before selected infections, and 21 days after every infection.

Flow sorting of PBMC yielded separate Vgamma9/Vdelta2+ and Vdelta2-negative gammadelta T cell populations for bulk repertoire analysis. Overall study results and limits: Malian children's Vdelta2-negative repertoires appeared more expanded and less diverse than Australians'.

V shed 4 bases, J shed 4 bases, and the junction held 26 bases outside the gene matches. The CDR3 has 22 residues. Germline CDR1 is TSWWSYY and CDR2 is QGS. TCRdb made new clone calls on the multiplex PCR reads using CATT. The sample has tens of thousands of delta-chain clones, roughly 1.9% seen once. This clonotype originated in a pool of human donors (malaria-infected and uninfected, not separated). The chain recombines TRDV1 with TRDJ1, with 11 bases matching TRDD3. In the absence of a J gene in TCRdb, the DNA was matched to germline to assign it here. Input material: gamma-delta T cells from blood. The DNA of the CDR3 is TGTGCTCTTGGGGGAACGAGAATTCCTACGTGGGCTGGGGGATACAGGGACGATAAACTCATCTTT. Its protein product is CALGGTRIPTWAGGYRDDKLIF.